The entry below describes one T cell receptor (beta chain). Antigen specificity is unknown. Baseline, cycle 4 day 1, and cycle 7 day 1 were the blood sampling points. Assay used: immunoSEQ multiplex PCR; TCRdb lists only in-frame clones, some missing. Of nearly 55,000 clones listed, roughly four fifths were seen once; the top ten hold around 1.3%. The data originate from a study of OX40 agonist ivuxolimab in advanced cancers. As for the study in general: Ivuxolimab is a fully human IgG2 antibody that activates OX40 (CD134). Study findings and constraints: Average numbers of expanded clones were greater in CD8+ T cells than in CD4+.

Here the sequenced sample was CD4+ or CD8+ T cells sorted from blood, taken in a trial of the OX40 agonist ivuxolimab. This TCR was recovered from an adult with an advanced solid tumor such as melanoma, head and neck, liver or kidney cancer.

As DNA, the CDR3 is TGTGCCAGCAGTTTAGGGTCCCTCGCAGATACGCAGTATTTT. Its protein product is CASSLGSLADTQYF. The V call is TRBV28, the J call TRBJ2-3, with D unclear. The CDR3 loop spans 14 amino acids. CDR1 and CDR2 from the germline V gene are MDHEN and SYDVKM. V gave up 2 bases and J gave up 4 bases, with 10 bases separating them.